This T cell receptor (beta chain) was retrieved from a study of shared clonotypes between healthy human individuals. Profiled with immunoSEQ multiplex PCR; TCRdb holds only in-frame clones, not every one. The sample contains about 1.5 million clones, approximately 98% of which appear only once. Study observations and caveats: Enrolling few donors narrowed the genetic and exposure-history diversity that was represented.

Between the trimmed V and J ends, which lost 2 bases and 2 bases, there was a span of 10 bases. Per germline, CDR1 SGHDT and CDR2 YYEEEE. The CDR3 loop spans 15 amino acids. About this clone itself: Its antigen is currently unknown.

The sample was naive CD4+ T cells sorted from blood. The sample's subset: CD45RA+ positively selected. The receptor comes from a man younger than 45 in good health. The chain uses TRBV5-6 and TRBJ2-2; unclear D gene. The CDR3 sequence is CASSFGLENTGELFF. DNA for the CDR3: TGTGCCAGCAGCTTTGGTCTAGAAAACACCGGGGAGCTGTTTTTT.